The rows below give T cell receptor beta chains drawn from one sample of a study of control samples from healthy donors and cancer patients. Only in-frame clones appear in the TCRdb table, and some are missing; sequencing was by immunoSEQ multiplex PCR. The table includes about 130,000 clones, approximately 92% detected once. Sequencing was done on a sample of PBMCs. The receptors here all came from a man at least 80 years old with head and neck cancer. CDR3s include the opening cysteine and the closing phenylalanine or tryptophan. Each record gives: V gene, clone size, J gene, D gene, CDR3 DNA, CDR3 protein. A D gene is named only where the DNA matches it firmly. Size is omitted from some rows. Given values are once, few, many or a class for expanded clones.

v_gene: TRBV6-5; abundance: .; j_gene: TRBJ1-6; d_gene: TRBD1; CDR3nt: TGTGCCAGCAGTTCTACAGGGGGCTCCTATAATTCACCCCTCCACTTT; CDR3aa: CASSSTGGSYNSPLHF
v_gene: TRBV7-6; abundance: once; j_gene: TRBJ2-2; d_gene: TRBD1; CDR3nt: TGTGCCAGCAGCTTAGGGCAGGGGGTCACCGGGGAGCTGTTTTTT; CDR3aa: CASSLGQGVTGELFF
v_gene: TRBV9; abundance: .; j_gene: TRBJ1-2; d_gene: TRBD1; CDR3nt: TGTGCCAGGAGGGAGGGGGCGGCGCAGTCTGTCGGCTCTGGCTACACCTTC; CDR3aa: CARREGAAQSVGSGYTF
v_gene: TRBV10-3; abundance: .; j_gene: TRBJ2-3; d_gene: .; CDR3nt: TGTGCCATCAGTGGGGAGGCTGAGTTGAAGACGCAGTATTTT; CDR3aa: CAISGEAELKTQYF
v_gene: TRBV3-1/TRBV3-2; abundance: .; j_gene: TRBJ2-3; d_gene: TRBD2; CDR3nt: TGTGCCAGCAGCCAAGATTTAAGCGGGGGGACAGATACGCAGTATTTT; CDR3aa: CASSQDLSGGTDTQYF
v_gene: TRBV3-1/TRBV3-2; abundance: .; j_gene: TRBJ1-2; d_gene: .; CDR3nt: TGTGCCAGCAGCCGGGGGGAGAGTGGCTACACCTTC; CDR3aa: CASSRGESGYTF
v_gene: TRBV15; abundance: .; j_gene: TRBJ2-3; d_gene: TRBD2; CDR3nt: TGTGCCACCAGCAGAACCCCTAGCGGGAGCACAGATACGCAGTATTTT; CDR3aa: CATSRTPSGSTDTQYF
v_gene: TRBV7-9; abundance: .; j_gene: TRBJ1-5; d_gene: .; CDR3nt: TGTGCCAGCAGCACCCGTACAGGTACGCGCAATCAGCCCCAGCATTTT; CDR3aa: CASSTRTGTRNQPQHF
v_gene: TRBV18; abundance: once; j_gene: TRBJ2-2; d_gene: .; CDR3nt: TGTGCCAGCTCACGGCAAAGTGCCCTCAACACCGGGGAGCTGTTTTTT; CDR3aa: CASSRQSALNTGELFF
v_gene: TRBV7-9; abundance: .; j_gene: TRBJ2-7; d_gene: .; CDR3nt: TGTGCCAGCAGCTCAGTCGCGGGGTCGGTCGAGCAGTACTTC; CDR3aa: CASSSVAGSVEQYF
v_gene: TRBV20-1; abundance: .; j_gene: TRBJ2-3; d_gene: .; CDR3nt: TGCAGTGCTAGTGCGGTGGGGGGAGATACGCAGTATTTT; CDR3aa: CSASAVGGDTQYF
v_gene: TRBV20-1; abundance: .; j_gene: TRBJ2-7; d_gene: .; CDR3nt: TGCAGTGCTAGTCACAGCGGCTACGAGCAGTACTTC; CDR3aa: CSASHSGYEQYF
v_gene: TRBV2; abundance: .; j_gene: TRBJ2-7; d_gene: TRBD1; CDR3nt: TGTGCCAGCACTCTACAGGGGTCAGACTACGAGCAGTACTTC; CDR3aa: CASTLQGSDYEQYF
v_gene: TRBV9; abundance: .; j_gene: TRBJ2-2; d_gene: .; CDR3nt: TGTGCCAGCAGCGTAACCCTAGCGACCGGGGAGCTGTTTTTT; CDR3aa: CASSVTLATGELFF
v_gene: TRBV11-3; abundance: .; j_gene: TRBJ2-1; d_gene: TRBD2; CDR3nt: TGTGCCAGCAGTCGAGGGCGGTCTAGGAGCGGGAGAGGGAATGAGCAGTTCTTC; CDR3aa: CASSRGRSRSGRGNEQFF
v_gene: TRBV5-1; abundance: .; j_gene: TRBJ2-3; d_gene: TRBD1; CDR3nt: TGCGCCAGCAGCCAGGGACAGCACACAGATACGCAGTATTTT; CDR3aa: CASSQGQHTDTQYF
v_gene: TRBV10-3; abundance: .; j_gene: TRBJ1-6; d_gene: .; CDR3nt: TGTGCCATCACCCCAGGCCGGAATTCACCCCTCCACTTT; CDR3aa: CAITPGRNSPLHF
v_gene: TRBV27; abundance: .; j_gene: TRBJ1-1; d_gene: .; CDR3nt: TGTGCCAGCAGTAAGGGACGAGAGGGGAACACTGAAGCTTTCTTT; CDR3aa: CASSKGREGNTEAFF
v_gene: TRBV6-5; abundance: once; j_gene: TRBJ1-2; d_gene: .; CDR3nt: TGTGCCAGCAGTTACTCGGGGGTTGGCTACACCTTC; CDR3aa: CASSYSGVGYTF
v_gene: TRBV18; abundance: .; j_gene: TRBJ2-5; d_gene: .; CDR3nt: TGTGCCAGCTCAATTAATTCAAACAGCGGTAAAGAGACCCAGTACTTC; CDR3aa: CASSINSNSGKETQYF
v_gene: TRBV5-1; abundance: .; j_gene: TRBJ2-7; d_gene: .; CDR3nt: TGCGCCAGCCAGGCGGGGAGTAGCTTGGGCGAGCAGTACTTC; CDR3aa: CASQAGSSLGEQYF
v_gene: TRBV7-8; abundance: .; j_gene: TRBJ1-1; d_gene: .; CDR3nt: TGTGCCAGCAGGCCTCCGAGGATTTCGGGTCAGATGAACACTGAAGCTTTCTTT; CDR3aa: CASRPPRISGQMNTEAFF
v_gene: TRBV7-9; abundance: .; j_gene: TRBJ2-1; d_gene: TRBD2; CDR3nt: TGTGCCAGCAGCCCACTAGCGGGGGGGCCCCCGGACAATGAGCAGTTCTTC; CDR3aa: CASSPLAGGPPDNEQFF
v_gene: TRBV10-3; abundance: .; j_gene: TRBJ2-1; d_gene: TRBD2; CDR3nt: TGTGCCATCAGTCATGGCGGGAGTCGTGATGAGCAGTTCTTC; CDR3aa: CAISHGGSRDEQFF
v_gene: TRBV7-8; abundance: .; j_gene: TRBJ2-2; d_gene: TRBD1; CDR3nt: TGTGCCAGCAGCTTAGAGTGGCGGACAGGGCTCGGGGAGCTGTTTTTT; CDR3aa: CASSLEWRTGLGELFF
v_gene: TRBV12-3/TRBV12-4; abundance: .; j_gene: TRBJ1-4; d_gene: .; CDR3nt: TGTGCCAGCAGCCCCCACCCGGCGGAAAAACTGTTTTTT; CDR3aa: CASSPHPAEKLFF
v_gene: TRBV9; abundance: .; j_gene: TRBJ1-1; d_gene: TRBD1; CDR3nt: TGTGCCAGCAGCGGACAGGGTTACACTGAAGCTTTCTTT; CDR3aa: CASSGQGYTEAFF
v_gene: TRBV5-1; abundance: .; j_gene: TRBJ1-4; d_gene: TRBD1; CDR3nt: TGCGCCAGCAGCGAAAGGACAGGGGGCGGTGAAAAACTGTTTTTT; CDR3aa: CASSERTGGGEKLFF
v_gene: TRBV30; abundance: .; j_gene: TRBJ1-5; d_gene: .; CDR3nt: TGTGCCTGGAGACAGGGACCATCAGCACCCCAGCATTTT; CDR3aa: CAWRQGPSAPQHF